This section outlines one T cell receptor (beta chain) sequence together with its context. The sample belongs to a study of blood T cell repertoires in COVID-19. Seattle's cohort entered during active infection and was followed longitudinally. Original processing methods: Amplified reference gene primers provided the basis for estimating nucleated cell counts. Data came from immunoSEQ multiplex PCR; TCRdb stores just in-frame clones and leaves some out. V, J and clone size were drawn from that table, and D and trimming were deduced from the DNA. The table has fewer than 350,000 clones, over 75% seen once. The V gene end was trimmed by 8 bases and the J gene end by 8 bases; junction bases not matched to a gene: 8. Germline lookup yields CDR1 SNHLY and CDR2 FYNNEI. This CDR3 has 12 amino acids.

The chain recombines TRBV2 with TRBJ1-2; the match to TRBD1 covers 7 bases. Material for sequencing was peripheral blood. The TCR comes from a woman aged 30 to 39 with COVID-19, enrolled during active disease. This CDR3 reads CASGLEGAGYTF. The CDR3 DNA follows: TGTGCCAGCGGCCTCGAGGGGGCGGGCTACACCTTC. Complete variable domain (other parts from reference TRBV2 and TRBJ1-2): EPEVTQTPSHQVTQMGQEVILRCVPISNHLYFYWYRQILGQKVEFLVSFYNNEISEKSEIFDDQFSVERPDGSNFTLKIRSTKLEDSAMYFCASGLEGAGYTFGSGTRLTVV.